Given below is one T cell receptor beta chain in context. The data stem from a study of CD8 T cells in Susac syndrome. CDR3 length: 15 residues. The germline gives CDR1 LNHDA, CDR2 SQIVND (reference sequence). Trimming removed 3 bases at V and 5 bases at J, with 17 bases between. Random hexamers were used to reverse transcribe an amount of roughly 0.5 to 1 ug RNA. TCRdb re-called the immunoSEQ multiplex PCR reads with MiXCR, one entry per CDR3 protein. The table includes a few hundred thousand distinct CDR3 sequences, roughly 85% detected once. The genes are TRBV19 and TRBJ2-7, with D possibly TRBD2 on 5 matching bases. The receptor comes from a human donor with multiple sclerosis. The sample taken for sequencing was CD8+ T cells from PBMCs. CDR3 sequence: CASSIARELYDEQYF. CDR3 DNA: TGTGCCAGTAGTATTGCGAGGGAGTTGTATGACGAGCAGTACTTC.